The 32 T cell receptor beta chains below come from one sample, sequenced in a study of glioma-infiltrating T cells. TCR alpha and beta CDR3 regions were amplified from RNA using iRepertoire nested multiplex PCR. TCRdb reprocessed the multiplex PCR reads via MiXCR and lists one record per CDR3 protein. The sample has a few hundred thousand distinct CDR3 sequences; 41% are singletons. Sequenced input: glioma tissue, nonneoplastic brain tissue, or PBMCs (not recorded which). The receptor set was obtained from a human donor with low-grade glioma or glioblastoma, undergoing nonglioma brain surgery, or in good health (not recorded which).

The rearrangement uses TRBV11-2 and TRBJ2-1; D is unclear. The CDR3 consists of 13 residues. Deletions cut 2 bases from V and 5 bases from J, with 7 bases between. From germline, CDR1 is SGHAT and CDR2 FQNNGV. CDR3 in amino acids: CASSLSQHNEQFF. In nucleotides, the CDR3 is TGTGCCAGCAGCTTATCCCAACACAATGAGCAGTTCTTC.

Ten or more counts support this clonotype. The V gene is TRBV3-1, the J gene TRBJ2-5; 15 bases are shared with TRBD2. CDR1 is LGHDT and CDR2 is YNNKEL in the germline V gene (reference sequence). Losses at the gene ends were 3 bases for V and 4 bases for J; bases not matched to a gene: 0. The CDR3 runs to 15 residues. The CDR3: CASSQGLAGGETQYF. The DNA for the CDR3 is TGTGCCAGCAGCCAGGGACTAGCGGGAGGAGAGACCCAGTACTTC.

Concerning this clonotype itself: A much larger clone differs from this one at a single base, so this may be a read error. This chain links TRBV6-5 with TRBJ2-1; D remains unclear. CDR1 and CDR2 from the germline V gene are MNHEY and SVGAGI. The CDR3 contains 14 residues. V lost 0 bases and J 5 bases, leaving 8 bases between the germline ends. This CDR3 is CASSYSITNNEQFF. The CDR3 DNA follows: TGTGCCAGCAGTTACTCCATCACCAACAATGAGCAGTTCTTC.

This clonotype was seen at least ten times. The V and J genes are TRBV25-1 and TRBJ2-2; TRBD1 matches at 10 bases. Germline-derived CDR1 and CDR2 are MGHDK and SYGVNS. This CDR3 contains 16 residues. With V trimmed by 4 bases and J by 1 base, 3 bases remained unmatched. The CDR3 DNA follows: TGTGCCAGCAGTGCGCGGACAGGGGGGAACACCGGGGAGCTGTTTTTT. It codes for CASSARTGGNTGELFF.

This clonotype occurred a few times. This may be a read error: a much more frequent sequence differs by one nucleotide. The CDR3 reads CTARLGLAIYEQYF. DNA for the CDR3: TGCACTGCTAGATTAGGACTAGCAATCTACGAGCAGTACTTC. The V and J genes are TRBV20-1 and TRBJ2-1, with 8 bases aligning to TRBD2. Matching the DNA end better, TRBJ2-7 makes the J call doubtful. CDR3 size: 14 residues. Germline V lookup: CDR1 DFQATT, CDR2 SNEGSKA (reference sequence).

V usage is TRBV2 and J usage is TRBJ2-5; TRBD2 matches 9 bases. The CDR3 spans 14 residues. CDR1 and CDR2 from the germline V gene are SNHLY and FYNNEI. The trim removed 3 bases at V and 4 bases at J, leaving 3 bases unmatched. In DNA, the CDR3 is TGTGCCAGCAGTGATGTAGCGGGGGCAGAGACCCAGTACTTC. Translation gives CASSDVAGAETQYF. The whole variable domain, filled in from reference TRBV2 and TRBJ2-5, reads EPEVTQTPSHQVTQMGQEVILRCVPISNHLYFYWYRQILGQKVEFLVSFYNNEISEKSEIFDDQFSVERPDGSNFTLKIRSTKLEDSAMYFCASSDVAGAETQYFGPGTRLLVL.

As to this clonotype: A read error may account for a junction end that differs from germline. The gene calls are TRBV12-3 or TRBV12-4 and TRBJ1-5, with D perhaps matching TRBD1 (5 bases). The CDR3 runs 13 residues. CDR3 DNA sequence: TGTGCCAGCGGTTTAGAGGGGAATCAGCCCCAGCATTTT. Residues: CASGLEGNQPQHF.

A few counts support this clonotype. The chain carries TRBV7-2 and TRBJ2-7; 8 nucleotides line up with TRBD1. Trimming at V came to 1 base and at J to 6 bases, leaving 8 bases not matched to a gene. This CDR3 spans 15 amino acids. Germline CDR1 is SGHTA and CDR2 is FQGNSA. CDR3 coding DNA: TGTGCCAGCAGCTTAGTTGGGCAGGGGGCTGGCGAGCAGTACTTC. This codes for CASSLVGQGAGEQYF.

Turning to this clonotype: This may arise from a read error, as a much more abundant clone is one base away. The gene calls are TRBV20-1 and TRBJ2-1; the D gene is possibly TRBD2 (5 bases). This CDR3 has 11 residues. V was trimmed by 8 bases and J by 5 bases, leaving 10 bases between them. Germline V gene lookup returns CDR1 DFQATT and CDR2 SNEGSKA (reference sequence). DNA for the CDR3: TGCAGTCCTTTCGGGGACAATGAGCAGTTCTTC. This translates into CSPFGDNEQFF.

This clonotype was recorded many times. This chain connects TRBV6-5 to TRBJ2-7; 8 positions match TRBD2. The CDR3 covers 17 residues. V lost 6 bases, J lost 4 bases, and 17 bases stayed unmatched. The germline CDR1 and CDR2 sequences are MNHEY and SVGAGI. CDR3 coding DNA: TGTGCCAGCAGGCCCCGGGGTTTTAGCGGGACGATGTACGAGCAGTACTTC. The encoded protein is CASRPRGFSGTMYEQYF.

At least ten counts were recorded for this clonotype. The genes are TRBV20-1 and TRBJ2-7; D is uncertain. V was clipped by 3 bases and J by 2 bases, with 11 bases between them. CDR3 length equals 13 residues. The germline V gene has CDR1 DFQATT and CDR2 SNEGSKA (reference sequence). The CDR3 spells CSARETNAYEQYF. In nucleotides, the CDR3 is TGCAGTGCTAGGGAGACAAACGCCTACGAGCAGTACTTC.

This clonotype was seen once. The conserved phenylalanine or tryptophan normally closing the CDR3 is absent here, so this likely arose from a read error. This chain uses TRBV6-5 with TRBJ1-6; D remains ambiguous. Germline V gives CDR1 MNHEY, CDR2 SVGAGI. CDR3 length: 14 amino acids. With 5 bases removed from V and 0 bases from J, the gap between germline ends came to 5 bases. The CDR3 DNA sequence: TGTGCCAGCAGTCAGAGCTCCTATAATTCACCCCTCCACTCT. Its translation: CASSQSSYNSPLHS.

This chain joins TRBV12-3 or TRBV12-4 and TRBJ2-3; the D is unclear. V was trimmed by 2 bases and J by 6 bases, leaving 6 bases between them. CDR3 length: 12 amino acids. CDR3 nucleotides: TGTGCCAGCAGTTTATACGGGGATACGCAGTATTTT. This sequence encodes CASSLYGDTQYF.

On this clonotype: A much larger clone differs from this one at a single base, so this may be a read error. The chain links TRBV27 to TRBJ2-1; TRBD2 matches 10 bases. CDR1 and CDR2 (germline): MNHEY, SMNVEV (reference sequence). The junction had 11 bases not matched to a gene; V was cut back by 6 bases and J by 3 bases. The CDR3 extends over 17 amino acids. The CDR3 loop reads CASRRVIWTSGYNEQFF. CDR3 in DNA: TGTGCCAGCAGACGAGTGATATGGACTAGCGGCTACAATGAGCAGTTCTTC.

This clonotype showed up many times. The gene calls are TRBV28 and TRBJ2-1; 7 positions match TRBD2. Germline values: CDR1 MDHEN, CDR2 SYDVKM. CDR3 length equals 14 residues. The V segment lost 2 bases and the J segment 6 bases; nucleotides outside the gene matches: 4. The CDR3 protein is CASSLAGASNEQFF. DNA for the CDR3: TGTGCCAGCAGTTTAGCGGGAGCTTCCAATGAGCAGTTCTTC.

In its sample, this clonotype was seen a few times. This sequence joins TRBV12-3 or TRBV12-4 and TRBJ1-5; 9 nucleotides line up with TRBD1. This CDR3 region has 14 residues. Trimming removed 5 bases from V and 10 bases from J; junction bases left unmatched: 9. CDR3 amino acids: CASSKRQGGSPQHF. DNA of the CDR3: TGTGCCAGCAGTAAGAGACAGGGGGGTTCTCCCCAGCATTTT.

The J gene is TRBJ2-7, the V gene TRBV4-1, with D unresolved. CDR3 length equals 13 residues. Trimming took off 2 bases at V and 3 bases at J, with 8 bases between the two ends. Germline V gene lookup returns CDR1 MGHRA and CDR2 YSYEKL. The DNA of the CDR3 is TGCGCCAGCAGCCAATGTGCGAACTACGAGCAGTACTTC. Residues: CASSQCANYEQYF.

This clonotype was seen more than once but under ten times. The chain is built from TRBV7-2 and TRBJ1-2; D is uncertain. The CDR3 spans 13 residues. Germline CDR1 is SGHTA and CDR2 is FQGNSA. The V and J ends lost 1 base and 4 bases respectively, with 7 bases between them. The CDR3 loop reads CASSLVAGYGYTF. The DNA of the CDR3 is TGTGCCAGCAGCTTAGTCGCAGGCTATGGCTACACCTTC.

This clonotype appeared many times. The chain is built from TRBV6-1 and TRBJ2-7; possibly TRBD2 for D (6 bases). CDR1 and CDR2 (germline): MNHNS, SASEGT. CDR3 length: 13 residues. Trimming removed 6 bases from V and 6 bases from J, with 15 bases in between. The DNA for the CDR3 is TGTGCCAGCAGCCCCGGAGGGGTCGTCGAGCAGTACTTC. Its translation is CASSPGGVVEQYF.

This chain uses TRBV5-5 with TRBJ2-1, with 7 bases matching TRBD2. This CDR3 has 15 amino acids. V dropped 2 bases and J dropped 6; count of bases not matched to a gene: 8. Germline V gene lookup returns CDR1 SGHKS and CDR2 YYEKEE (reference sequence). The CDR3 here is CASSFGTTPTNEQFF. The CDR3 DNA follows: TGTGCCAGCAGCTTCGGGACTACTCCAACCAATGAGCAGTTCTTC.

This clonotype was seen a few times. The rearrangement links TRBV7-9 to TRBJ2-1; D ambiguous. Looked up from germline, CDR1 is SEHNR and CDR2 is FQNEAQ (reference sequence). The CDR3 is 17 amino acids. V was cut by 7 bases and J by 0 bases, with 19 bases left in between. The CDR3 DNA follows: TGTGCCAGCACCCCTCCGGGTGGTAGCCCCTCCTACAATGAGCAGTTCTTC. Translating it yields CASTPPGGSPSYNEQFF.

The chain recombines TRBV7-9 with TRBJ1-1; 9 bases fit TRBD1. The V gene's germline CDR1 is SEHNR and CDR2 FQNEAQ (reference sequence). The CDR3 has 14 amino acids. V gave up 6 bases and J gave up 0 bases; unmatched junction bases: 2. The CDR3 DNA reads TGTGCCAGCAGGGGGACAGGGATGAACACTGAAGCTTTCTTT. Translation: CASRGTGMNTEAFF.

The sample holds a few counts of this clonotype. V is TRBV28 and J is TRBJ2-1; 14 bases agree with TRBD2. The junction had 6 bases not matched to a gene; V was cut back by 6 bases and J by 8 bases. This CDR3 spans 15 amino acids. Germline CDR1 reads MDHEN; CDR2 reads SYDVKM. This CDR3 is CASRQGTSGSHEQFF. In nucleotides, the CDR3 is TGTGCCAGCAGACAAGGGACTAGCGGGAGCCATGAGCAGTTCTTC.

The rearrangement links TRBV7-2 to TRBJ2-5, with D unclear. Trimming took 7 bases from V and 9 from J, leaving 15 bases between them. The CDR3 has 12 amino acids. Germline CDR1 is SGHTA and CDR2 is FQGNSA. The DNA for the CDR3 is TGTGCCAGCATCCCGTCTTTGGCGGCCCAGTACTTC. Residues: CASIPSLAAQYF. The variable domain in full, with the rest retrieved from reference TRBV7-2 and TRBJ2-5, is GAGVSQSPSNKVTEKGKDVELRCDPISGHTALYWYRQSLGQGLEFLIYFQGNSAPDKSGLPSDRFSAERTGGSVSTLTIQRTQQEDSAVYLCASIPSLAAQYFGPGTRLLVL.

The chain carries TRBV7-2 and TRBJ2-5; D perhaps matches TRBD1 (5 bases). This CDR3 spans 14 amino acids. Germline CDR1 SGHTA, CDR2 FQGNSA. Trimming removed 2 bases at V and 1 base at J, with 8 bases between. CDR3 sequence (DNA): TGTGCCAGCAGCTTACTACAGGTCCAAGAGACCCAGTACTTC. Protein: CASSLLQVQETQYF.

This clonotype was observed a handful of times. The rearrangement uses TRBV29-1 and TRBJ2-3; D may be TRBD1 (6 bases). The V end was cut by 6 bases, the J end by 2 bases, with 6 bases between. The CDR3 totals 11 residues. Looked up from germline, CDR1 is SQVTM and CDR2 is ANQGSEA. This chain's CDR3 is CSVGATDTQYF. CDR3 DNA: TGCAGCGTGGGGGCCACAGATACGCAGTATTTT.

The chain uses TRBV20-1 and TRBJ2-3; D might be TRBD2 (6 bases). Germline CDR1 reads DFQATT; CDR2 reads SNEGSKA (reference sequence). The CDR3 sequence is 15 residues long. Trimming pared 3 bases from V and 3 bases from J, leaving 16 bases between. The CDR3 region has the DNA TGCAGTGCTAGTTCTCGCGGGATCCGGACAGATACGCAGTATTTT. Translation: CSASSRGIRTDTQYF.

The chain is built from TRBV24-1 and TRBJ2-1, with 9 nucleotides matching TRBD2. The V and J ends lost 1 base and 5 bases, in that order; junction bases with no gene match: 5. The CDR3 runs 16 residues. The germline V gene encodes CDR1 KGHDR and CDR2 SFDVKD. For the CDR3, the DNA is TGTGCCACCAGTGATTTAGGTAGCGGGGGCAACAATGAGCAGTTCTTC. Translation gives CATSDLGSGGNNEQFF.

This clonotype was recorded at least ten times. This chain uses TRBV27 with TRBJ2-7; TRBD1 matches 8 bases. V trimming: 2 bases; J trimming: 0 bases; junction bases outside the gene matches: 0. Germline values: CDR1 MNHEY, CDR2 SMNVEV (reference sequence). The CDR3 has 14 residues. The CDR3 DNA is TGTGCCAGCAGTTTACAGGGGGCCTCCTACGAGCAGTACTTC. The encoded protein is CASSLQGASYEQYF.

To note about this clonotype: One base away lies a much larger clone, so this may be a sequencing read error. This chain uses TRBV7-2 with TRBJ1-1; D gene ambiguous. Germline CDR1 and CDR2: SGHTA and FQGNSA. CDR3 length: 13 amino acids. Here the CDR3 DNA reads TGTGCCAGCAGCTTACTCATGAACACTAAAGCTTTCTTT. This gives the protein CASSLLMNTKAFF.

The chain carries TRBV20-1 and TRBJ2-1; D remains ambiguous. CDR1 is DFQATT, CDR2 SNEGSKA, per germline (reference sequence). V shed 3 bases and J shed 3 bases, with 15 bases lying between them. CDR3 length: 15 residues. The CDR3 DNA follows: TGCAGTGCTAGTCCGGGTGGGGTTTTCTACAATGAGCAGTTCTTC. Protein: CSASPGGVFYNEQFF.

This clonotype was seen a handful of times. The chain carries TRBV2 and TRBJ2-7; tentatively, D is TRBD1 (6 bases). Germline lookup yields CDR1 SNHLY and CDR2 FYNNEI. This CDR3 has 15 residues. Trimming cost V 6 bases and J 2 bases, with 17 bases left between them. CDR3 region: CASRLGQRWTYEQYF. CDR3 bases: TGTGCCAGCAGGCTCGGACAGCGGTGGACCTACGAGCAGTACTTC.